This TCR beta chain was sequenced in a study of T cells in localized non-small cell lung cancer. Profiled with immunoSEQ multiplex PCR; TCRdb holds only in-frame clones, not every one. Of about 46,000 clones detected, 81% appear once; the ten largest clones hold about a sixth. The germline gives CDR1 SNHLY, CDR2 FYNNEI. V gave up 7 bases and J gave up 2 bases, with 15 bases separating them. CDR3 length: 15 amino acids. Sequences were derived from peripheral blood mononuclear cells, sampled before any cancer treatment. This receptor was identified in a man aged 40 to 70 with stage III lung adenocarcinoma. The V gene is TRBV2, the J gene TRBJ2-1; the D gene is possibly TRBD2 (7 bases). The CDR3 spells CASKNWGGPYNEQFF. The CDR3 DNA follows: TGTGCCAGCAAAAATTGGGGGGGGCCCTACAATGAGCAGTTCTTC.